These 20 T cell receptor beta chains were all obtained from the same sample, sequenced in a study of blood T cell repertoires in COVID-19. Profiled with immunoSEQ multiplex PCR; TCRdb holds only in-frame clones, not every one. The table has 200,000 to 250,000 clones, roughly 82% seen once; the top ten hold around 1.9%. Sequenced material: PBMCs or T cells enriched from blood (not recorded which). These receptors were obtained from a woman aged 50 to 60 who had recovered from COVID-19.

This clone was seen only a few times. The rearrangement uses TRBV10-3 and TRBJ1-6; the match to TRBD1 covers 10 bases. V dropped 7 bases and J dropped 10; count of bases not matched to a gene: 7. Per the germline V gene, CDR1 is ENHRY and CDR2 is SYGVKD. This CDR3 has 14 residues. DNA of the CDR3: TGTGCCATCAACCCGACAGGGGGCCGATCACCCCTCCACTTT. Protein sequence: CAINPTGGRSPLHF.

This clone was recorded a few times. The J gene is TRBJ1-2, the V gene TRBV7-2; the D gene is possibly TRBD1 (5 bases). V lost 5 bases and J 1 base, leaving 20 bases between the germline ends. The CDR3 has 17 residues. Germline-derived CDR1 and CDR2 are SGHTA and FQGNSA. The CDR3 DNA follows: TGTGCCAGCAGCCCGCGGGGGACCGAGGGGAATAACTATGGCTACACCTTC. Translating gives CASSPRGTEGNNYGYTF.

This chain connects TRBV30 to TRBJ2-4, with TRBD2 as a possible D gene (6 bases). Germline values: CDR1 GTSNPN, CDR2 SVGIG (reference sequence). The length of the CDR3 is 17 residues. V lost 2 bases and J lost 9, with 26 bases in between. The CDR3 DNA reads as TGTGCCTGGAGTTACCTAGGAGGGAGATTCACATCAGGCATTCAGTACTTC. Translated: CAWSYLGGRFTSGIQYF.

The CDR3 loop is CASIGRAGEAFF. The CDR3 DNA reads as TGTGCCAGCATAGGAAGGGCGGGTGAAGCTTTCTTT. The chain couples TRBV7-9 to TRBJ1-1; D is undetermined. V gave up 7 bases and J gave up 7 bases, with 13 bases separating them. The CDR3 loop spans 12 amino acids. In germline, CDR1 is SEHNR, CDR2 FQNEAQ (reference sequence).

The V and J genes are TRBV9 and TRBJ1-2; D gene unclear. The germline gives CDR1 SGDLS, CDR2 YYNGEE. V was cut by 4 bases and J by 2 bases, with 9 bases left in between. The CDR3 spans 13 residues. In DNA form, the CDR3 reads TGTGCCAGCAGCCCCTCCGGGAACTATGGCTACACCTTC. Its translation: CASSPSGNYGYTF.

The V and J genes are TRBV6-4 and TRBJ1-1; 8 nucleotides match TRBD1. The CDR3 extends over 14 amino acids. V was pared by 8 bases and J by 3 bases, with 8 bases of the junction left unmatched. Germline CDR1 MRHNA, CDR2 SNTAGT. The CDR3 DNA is TGTGCCAGCGCTCGGACAGGGAGTGACACTGAAGCTTTCTTT. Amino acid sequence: CASARTGSDTEAFF.

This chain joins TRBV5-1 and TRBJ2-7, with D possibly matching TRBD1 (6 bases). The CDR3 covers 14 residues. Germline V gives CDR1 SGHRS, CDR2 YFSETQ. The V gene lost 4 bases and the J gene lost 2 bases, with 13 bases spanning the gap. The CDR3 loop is CASSAYGQPYEQYF. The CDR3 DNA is TGCGCCAGCAGCGCCTATGGACAGCCCTACGAGCAGTACTTC.

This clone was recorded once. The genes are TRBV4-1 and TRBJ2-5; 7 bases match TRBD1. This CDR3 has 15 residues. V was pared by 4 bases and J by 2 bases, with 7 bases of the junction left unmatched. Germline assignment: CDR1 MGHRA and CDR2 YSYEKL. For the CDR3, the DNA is TGCGCCAGCAGCCCGGGGACAGAGAGTCAAGAGACCCAGTACTTC. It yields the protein CASSPGTESQETQYF.

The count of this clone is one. The CDR3 coding sequence is TGTGCCAGCACCTTCACAACCGGGATTCCCAACAATGAGCAGTTCTTC. Residues: CASTFTTGIPNNEQFF. The chain uses TRBV11-2 and TRBJ2-1; maybe TRBD2 (5 bases). Trimming removed 7 bases at V and 5 bases at J, with 21 bases between. The CDR3 covers 16 residues. Germline CDR1 and CDR2: SGHAT and FQNNGV.

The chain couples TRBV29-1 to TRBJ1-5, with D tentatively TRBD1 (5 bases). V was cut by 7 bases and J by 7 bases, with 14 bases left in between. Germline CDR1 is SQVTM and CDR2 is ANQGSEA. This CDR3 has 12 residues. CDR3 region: CSATGRGQPQHF. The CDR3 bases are TGCAGCGCCACAGGAAGGGGACAGCCCCAGCATTTT.

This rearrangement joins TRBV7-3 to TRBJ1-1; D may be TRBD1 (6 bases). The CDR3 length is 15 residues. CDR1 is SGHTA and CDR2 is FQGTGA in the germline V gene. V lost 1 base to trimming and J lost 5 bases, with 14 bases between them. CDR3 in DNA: TGTGCCAGCAGCTTAAGTGGCAGGGGAACAACTGAAGCTTTCTTT. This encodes CASSLSGRGTTEAFF.

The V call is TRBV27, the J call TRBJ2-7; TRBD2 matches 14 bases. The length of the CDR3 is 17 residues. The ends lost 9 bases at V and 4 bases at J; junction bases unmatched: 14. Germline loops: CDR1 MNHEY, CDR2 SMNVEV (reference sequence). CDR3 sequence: CARPGLAGVSDAYEQYF. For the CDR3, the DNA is TGTGCCAGACCGGGACTAGCGGGAGTCAGTGACGCTTACGAGCAGTACTTC.

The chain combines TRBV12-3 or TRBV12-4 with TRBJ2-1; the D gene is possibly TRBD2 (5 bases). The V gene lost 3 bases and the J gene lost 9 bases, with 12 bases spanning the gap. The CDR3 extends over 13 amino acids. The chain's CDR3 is CASSLVLGVEQFF. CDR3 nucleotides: TGTGCCAGCAGTTTGGTTCTGGGAGTTGAGCAGTTCTTC.

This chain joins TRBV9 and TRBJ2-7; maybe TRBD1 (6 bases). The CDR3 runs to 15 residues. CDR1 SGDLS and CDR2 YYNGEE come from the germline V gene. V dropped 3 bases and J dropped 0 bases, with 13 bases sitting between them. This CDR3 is CASSEGDGSSYEQYF. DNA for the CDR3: TGTGCCAGCAGCGAGGGGGACGGATCCTCCTACGAGCAGTACTTC.

The DNA of the CDR3 is TGTGCCAGCAGCCCCACCCTACCGGGGGAAATCTATGGCTACACCTTC. It codes for CASSPTLPGEIYGYTF. V and J are TRBV6-7 and TRBJ1-2, with a tentative D call TRBD1 (5 bases). TRBV6-7 is noted as an ORF with a role that remains uncertain. Between the trimmed V and J ends, which lost 6 bases and 4 bases, there was a span of 21 bases. The CDR3 is 16 residues long.

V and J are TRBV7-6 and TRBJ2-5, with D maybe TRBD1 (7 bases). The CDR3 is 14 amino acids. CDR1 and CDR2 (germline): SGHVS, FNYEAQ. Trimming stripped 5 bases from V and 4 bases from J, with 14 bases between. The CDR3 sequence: CASSQPQGGETQYF. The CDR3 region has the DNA TGTGCCAGCAGCCAACCCCAGGGGGGAGAGACCCAGTACTTC.

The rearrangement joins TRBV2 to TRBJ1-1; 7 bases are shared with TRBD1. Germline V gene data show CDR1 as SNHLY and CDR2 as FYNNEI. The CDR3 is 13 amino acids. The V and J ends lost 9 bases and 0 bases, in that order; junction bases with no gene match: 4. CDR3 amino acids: CASTTGMNTEAFF. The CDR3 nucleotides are TGTGCCAGTACGACAGGGATGAACACTGAAGCTTTCTTT.

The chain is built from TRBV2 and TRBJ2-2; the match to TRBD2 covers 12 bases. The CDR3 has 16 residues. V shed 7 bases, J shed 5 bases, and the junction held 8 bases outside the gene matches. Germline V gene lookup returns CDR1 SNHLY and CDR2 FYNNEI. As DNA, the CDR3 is TGTGCCAGCACCCTGGGTCTAGCGGGGGGGACCGGGGAGCTGTTTTTT. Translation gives CASTLGLAGGTGELFF.

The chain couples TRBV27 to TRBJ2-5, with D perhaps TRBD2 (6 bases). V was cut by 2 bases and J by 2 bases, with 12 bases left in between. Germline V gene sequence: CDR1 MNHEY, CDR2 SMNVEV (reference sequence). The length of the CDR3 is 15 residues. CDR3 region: CASSLDYLAQETQYF. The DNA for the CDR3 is TGTGCCAGCAGTTTAGACTACCTAGCGCAAGAGACCCAGTACTTC.

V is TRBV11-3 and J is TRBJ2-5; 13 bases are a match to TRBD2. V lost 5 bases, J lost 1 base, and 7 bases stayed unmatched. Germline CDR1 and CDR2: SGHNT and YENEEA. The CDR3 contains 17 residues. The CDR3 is CASSNPGLAGSQETQYF. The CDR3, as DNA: TGTGCCAGCAGCAACCCGGGACTAGCGGGGTCCCAAGAGACCCAGTACTTC.